The clone carrying this T cell receptor (beta chain) was observed once. Its antigen is unknown. At cycle 4 day 1, cycle 7 day 1, and baseline, blood was sampled. The CDR3 has 16 amino acids. The germline V and J ends were trimmed by 4 bases and 6 bases, with 18 bases remaining between them. CDR1 MNHEY and CDR2 SMNVEV come from the germline V gene (reference sequence). This specimen comes from a study of OX40 agonist ivuxolimab in advanced cancers. The method was immunoSEQ multiplex PCR; TCRdb's version includes in-frame clones alone and lacks a portion of them. In the table there are tens of thousands of clones, 75% to 85% of which are singletons. Broader study findings: Also present in some nonresponders was a low level of normalized T-cell clonal expansion. The CD4+ and CD8+ T cells in the blood had expanded clonally by week 6 at 0.1 to 3.0 mg/kg.

This chain joins TRBV27 and TRBJ2-2; unclear D gene. This material consisted of CD4+ or CD8+ T cells sorted from blood, taken in a trial of the OX40 agonist ivuxolimab. This receptor was obtained from an adult with an advanced solid tumor such as melanoma, head and neck, liver or kidney cancer. The CDR3 coding sequence is TGTGCCAGCAGTTCTCGGTCCCCTCCAGGCGCCGGGGAGCTGTTTTTT. This sequence encodes CASSSRSPPGAGELFF.